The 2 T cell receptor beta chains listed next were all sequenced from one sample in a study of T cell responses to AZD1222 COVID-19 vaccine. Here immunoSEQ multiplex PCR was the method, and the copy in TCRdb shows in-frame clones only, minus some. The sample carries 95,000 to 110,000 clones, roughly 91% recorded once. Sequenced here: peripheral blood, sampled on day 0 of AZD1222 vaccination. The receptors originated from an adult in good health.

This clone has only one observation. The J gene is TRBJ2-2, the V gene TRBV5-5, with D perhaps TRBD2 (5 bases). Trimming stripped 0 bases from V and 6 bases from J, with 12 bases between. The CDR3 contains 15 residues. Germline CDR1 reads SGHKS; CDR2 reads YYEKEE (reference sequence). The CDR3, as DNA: TGTGCCAGCAGCTTGGCGGTAACTAGAGCCGGGGAGCTGTTTTTT. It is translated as CASSLAVTRAGELFF.

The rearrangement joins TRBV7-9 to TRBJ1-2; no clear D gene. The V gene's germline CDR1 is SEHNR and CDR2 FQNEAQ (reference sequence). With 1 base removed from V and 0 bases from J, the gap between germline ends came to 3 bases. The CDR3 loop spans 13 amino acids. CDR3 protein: CASSLEANYGYTF. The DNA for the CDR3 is TGTGCCAGCAGCTTAGAGGCTAACTATGGCTACACCTTC.